A single sample is the source of the 23 T cell receptor beta chains below, sequenced in a study of cytotoxic CD8 clonotypes in ibrutinib-treated CLL. Sequencing was performed with immunoSEQ multiplex PCR; in TCRdb, only in-frame clones are kept and a portion is missing. The sample shows approximately 70,000 clones, approximately 90% of them seen only once. The sequencing here drew on PBMCs, taken after 12 months of ibrutinib treatment. The receptors were gathered from a human donor with chronic lymphocytic leukemia.

The DNA of the CDR3 is TGTGCCAGCAGCCTCGATGGTCTCGGGGTGGATACGCAGTATTTT. This codes for CASSLDGLGVDTQYF. This chain joins TRBV9 and TRBJ2-3; possible D gene TRBD2, 5 bases. The CDR3 is made up of 15 amino acids. Trimming left V 4 bases short and J 6 bases short, with 18 bases between. Germline assignment: CDR1 SGDLS and CDR2 YYNGEE. Filled out from reference TRBV9 and TRBJ2-3, the complete variable domain reads DSGVTQTPKHLITATGQRVTLRCSPRSGDLSVYWYQQSLDQGLQFLIQYYNGEERAKGNILERFSAQQFPDLHSELNLSSLELGDSALYFCASSLDGLGVDTQYFGPGTRLTVL.

This chain connects TRBV21-1 to TRBJ1-3. TRBV21-1 is shown as a pseudogene. The CDR3 loop spans 16 amino acids. The CDR3 here is CASSKAGAGRGNTIYF. The CDR3, as DNA: TGTGCCAGCAGCAAAGCAGGTGCCGGTCGTGGAAACACCATATATTTT.

This chain uses TRBV6-5 with TRBJ2-7; 10 bases map to TRBD2. In germline, CDR1 is MNHEY, CDR2 SVGAGI. The CDR3 totals 14 residues. The V gene end was trimmed by 7 bases and the J gene end by 4 bases; junction bases not matched to a gene: 7. In nucleotides, the CDR3 is TGTGCCAGCACCCCGGGACTAGCGCCTTACGAGCAGTACTTC. Its translation: CASTPGLAPYEQYF.

The rearrangement links TRBV28 to TRBJ1-5; possible D gene TRBD1, 6 bases. The CDR3 consists of 15 residues. Trimming removed 6 bases from V and 6 bases from J, with 18 bases in between. CDR1 MDHEN and CDR2 SYDVKM come from the germline V gene. CDR3: CASRAPRGGGQPQHF. In DNA, the CDR3 is TGTGCCAGCAGGGCTCCGAGGGGGGGAGGTCAGCCCCAGCATTTT.

This clone was picked up a small number of times. DNA for the CDR3: TGTGCCACCAGCAGAGTGGGGGGCTGGGGTTTGGACACTGAAGCTTTCTTT. It is translated as CATSRVGGWGLDTEAFF. This chain connects TRBV15 to TRBJ1-1, with a possible D match to TRBD1 (6 bases). This CDR3 has 17 residues. Germline CDR1 LNHNV, CDR2 YYDKDF (reference sequence). Trimming left V 1 base short and J 3 bases short, with 18 bases between.

This chain uses TRBV6-5 with TRBJ2-7; 9 nucleotides align to TRBD1. The germline V gene encodes CDR1 MNHEY and CDR2 SVGAGI. This CDR3 is built from 14 residues. Trimming took 6 bases from V and 4 from J; bases not matched to a gene: 7. The CDR3 DNA is TGTGCCAGCAGCCGGGACAGGGAAGTGTACGAGCAGTACTTC. Encoded protein: CASSRDREVYEQYF.

This rearrangement joins TRBV11-3 to TRBJ2-5; D remains unclear. Trimming cost V 2 bases and J 2 bases, with 12 bases left between them. Germline loops: CDR1 SGHNT, CDR2 YENEEA. The CDR3 has 15 amino acids. DNA for the CDR3: TGTGCCAGCAGCTTATCTTTTGGGAAGCAAGAGACCCAGTACTTC. Translation: CASSLSFGKQETQYF.

This clone turned up a few times. The V gene is TRBV28, the J gene TRBJ1-5, with D unclear. Germline V CDR1 and CDR2: MDHEN, SYDVKM. CDR3 length: 15 residues. Trimming removed 7 bases at V and 2 bases at J, with 15 bases between. CDR3 sequence: CASIKVNSRNQPQHF. CDR3 in DNA: TGTGCCAGCATTAAGGTGAACAGTCGCAATCAGCCCCAGCATTTT.

The rearrangement joins TRBV5-1 to TRBJ2-7; 8 bases are a match to TRBD1. The V gene end was trimmed by 4 bases and the J gene end by 6 bases; junction bases not matched to a gene: 9. CDR1 is SGHRS and CDR2 is YFSETQ in the germline V gene. The CDR3 sequence is 14 residues long. For the CDR3, the DNA is TGCGCCAGCAGCCTGGACAGGGTGGAAGCCGAGCAGTACTTC. Its translation: CASSLDRVEAEQYF.

The V and J genes are TRBV6-1 and TRBJ2-7; 10 nucleotides align to TRBD2. The germline V gene encodes CDR1 MNHNS and CDR2 SASEGT. The CDR3 has 17 amino acids. The trim removed 1 base at V and 3 bases at J, leaving 9 bases unmatched. CDR3 nucleotide sequence: TGTGCCAGCAGTGAAGGGCTAGCGGGAGAGTGGGACTACGAGCAGTACTTC. It yields the protein CASSEGLAGEWDYEQYF.

The V call is TRBV19, the J call TRBJ1-2; D is uncertain. This CDR3 is 15 amino acids long. Germline V gene sequence: CDR1 LNHDA, CDR2 SQIVND (reference sequence). The germline V and J ends were trimmed by 5 bases and 2 bases, with 15 bases remaining between them. This CDR3 reads CASSSNGMVNYGYTF. In nucleotides, the CDR3 is TGTGCCAGTAGTTCTAATGGGATGGTCAACTATGGCTACACCTTC.

The V and J genes are TRBV6-5 and TRBJ2-5, with D hard to call. The CDR3 has 14 residues. Germline CDR1 and CDR2: MNHEY and SVGAGI. The V and J ends lost 8 bases and 5 bases respectively, with 18 bases between them. CDR3 amino acids: CASGPKKGVETQYF. The DNA for the CDR3 is TGTGCCAGCGGACCGAAGAAGGGTGTGGAGACCCAGTACTTC.

This chain joins TRBV18 and TRBJ2-7; 9 bases fit TRBD1. V lost 3 bases and J lost 1; bases outside the gene matches: 4. The germline V gene has CDR1 KGHSH and CDR2 LQKENI. This CDR3 is built from 15 residues. The DNA for the CDR3 is TGTGCCAGCTCACCCCCCGGGACAGGGTCCTACGAGCAGTACTTC. It encodes CASSPPGTGSYEQYF.

The chain joins TRBV9 to TRBJ2-1; D may be TRBD2 (6 bases). The V end lost 3 bases, the J end lost 9 bases, and 16 bases lay between the germline ends. CDR3 length equals 14 residues. CDR1 and CDR2 from the germline V gene are SGDLS and YYNGEE. The chain's CDR3 is CASSGREWGGEQFF. The DNA for the CDR3 is TGTGCCAGCAGCGGACGGGAGTGGGGCGGTGAGCAGTTCTTC.

The genes are TRBV27 and TRBJ2-6; D possibly matches TRBD1 or TRBD2 (6 bases each). The CDR3 consists of 17 residues. V shed 5 bases and J shed 3 bases, with 17 bases lying between them. In germline, CDR1 is MNHEY, CDR2 SMNVEV (reference sequence). CDR3 DNA sequence: TGTGCCAGCAGTGGGGGGCCGCCCCTCATTGGGGCCAACGTCCTGACTTTC. It encodes CASSGGPPLIGANVLTF.

The V gene is TRBV5-1, the J gene TRBJ2-5; 10 bases agree with TRBD2. J gave up 2 bases and V 3 bases, and 4 bases lay outside the gene matches. The CDR3 length is 15 residues. Germline V gene lookup returns CDR1 SGHRS and CDR2 YFSETQ. CDR3 in DNA: TGCGCCAGCAGCTCAGGACTAGCGGATCAAGAGACCCAGTACTTC. Protein product: CASSSGLADQETQYF.

Here the CDR3 DNA reads TGTGCCTGGAGCACTAGCGGGACAGGCGGACAGGATGAGCAGTACTTC. As protein: CAWSTSGTGGQDEQYF. The chain links TRBV30 to TRBJ2-7; 10 nucleotides match TRBD2. The CDR3 is 16 amino acids. Looked up from germline, CDR1 is GTSNPN and CDR2 is SVGIG (reference sequence). The J segment lost 7 bases and the V segment lost 3 bases, leaving 15 bases of the junction unmatched.

In this sample, this clone is medium-sized. The chain has TRBV29-1 and TRBJ1-5; the D gene is possibly TRBD1 (6 bases). Germline V gene sequence: CDR1 SQVTM, CDR2 ANQGSEA. The germline V and J ends were trimmed by 0 bases and 2 bases, with 11 bases remaining between them. This CDR3 has 15 amino acids. In nucleotides, the CDR3 is TGCAGCGTTGAAGATGGTTCAGGGGGCAATCAGCCCCAGCATTTT. This translates into CSVEDGSGGNQPQHF.

The chain joins TRBV19 to TRBJ1-3; D unclear. Germline CDR1 is LNHDA and CDR2 is SQIVND (reference sequence). Trimming took off 8 bases at V and 4 bases at J, with 15 bases between the two ends. The CDR3 spans 14 residues. The CDR3: CASFKGTKGNTIYF. The CDR3 nucleotides are TGTGCCAGTTTCAAGGGAACGAAGGGAAACACCATATATTTT.

The gene calls are TRBV18 and TRBJ2-7; D gene unclear. The V end was cut by 0 bases, the J end by 0 bases, with 0 bases between. Germline CDR1 KGHSH, CDR2 LQKENI. The CDR3 length is 12 residues. CDR3 protein: CASSPPSYEQYF. In nucleotides, the CDR3 is TGTGCCAGCTCACCACCCTCCTACGAGCAGTACTTC.

This clone has just a few counts. The chain couples TRBV21-1 to TRBJ2-1; the tabulated D call, TRBD2, remains unverified against the DNA. TRBV21-1 is a pseudogene locus. The CDR3 covers 14 residues. CDR3 in amino acids: CASSKVGGRDEQFF. The CDR3 DNA reads as TGTGCCAGCAGCAAAGTCGGCGGGAGAGATGAGCAGTTCTTC.

V is TRBV27 and J is TRBJ2-2; TRBD2 matches 10 bases. Per germline, CDR1 MNHEY and CDR2 SMNVEV (reference sequence). J gave up 1 base and V 5 bases, and 10 bases lay outside the gene matches. CDR3 length: 18 residues. CDR3 DNA: TGTGCCAGCAGTCTAGGACTAGCGGCCGCTGTGAACACCGGGGAGCTGTTTTTT. Its translation is CASSLGLAAAVNTGELFF.

The chain couples TRBV7-2 to TRBJ1-5; a possible D gene is TRBD1 (5 bases). V shed 7 bases and J shed 4 bases, with 11 bases lying between them. The CDR3 spans 13 residues. In germline, CDR1 is SGHTA, CDR2 FQGNSA. Written as DNA, the CDR3 is TGTGCCAGCACCGGACAAACGAATCAGCCCCAGCATTTT. Its translation: CASTGQTNQPQHF.